Each of the 32 T cell receptor beta chains below was sequenced from the same sample in a study of beta chain features in type 1 diabetes. The isolated RNA, all of it, was reverse transcribed, so expressed TCRB transcripts were what got sequenced. The method was immunoSEQ multiplex PCR; TCRdb's version includes in-frame clones alone and lacks a portion of them. The data contain 430,000 or so clones, 11% of them singletons. The sequencing input was naive CD4+ T cells from blood. Every receptor here comes from a woman aged 18-29 years in good health.

This clone was counted a few times. The chain recombines TRBV29-1 with TRBJ2-1; D may be TRBD1 (5 bases). Germline V lookup: CDR1 SQVTM, CDR2 ANQGSEA. The CDR3 loop spans 14 amino acids. Trimming took 8 bases from V and 4 from J, leaving 18 bases between them. The CDR3 nucleotides read TGCAGCTCCCCAGGGTATGGGGTATACAATGAGCAGTTCTTC. Its protein is CSSPGYGVYNEQFF.

This sequence joins TRBV5-4 and TRBJ2-5; D not resolved. The CDR3 loop spans 12 amino acids. The germline V and J ends were trimmed by 0 bases and 9 bases, with 9 bases remaining between them. CDR1 and CDR2 from the germline V gene are SGHNT and YYREEE (reference sequence). CDR3 bases: TGTGCCAGCAGCTTGGAGGAGAAGGCCCAGTACTTC. Protein sequence: CASSLEEKAQYF.

The rearrangement uses TRBV4-3 and TRBJ1-4; D is uncertain. The CDR3 is 12 residues long. Germline values: CDR1 LGHNA, CDR2 YSLEER. Trimming shortened V by 3 bases and J by 11 bases, and 10 bases separated the two germline ends. CDR3 sequence: CASSQDPGKLFF. In DNA form, the CDR3 reads TGCGCCAGCAGCCAGGACCCTGGGAAACTGTTTTTT.

This clone was observed a handful of times. This chain connects TRBV29-1 to TRBJ1-2, with D perhaps TRBD1 (6 bases). Germline V gives CDR1 SQVTM, CDR2 ANQGSEA. The CDR3 loop spans 11 amino acids. V shed 7 bases and J shed 5 bases, with 11 bases lying between them. The CDR3 bases are TGCAGCGCCGAAACAGGGTATGGCTACACCTTC. It specifies CSAETGYGYTF.

This clone came up a few times. The chain recombines TRBV6-5 with TRBJ2-7, with D tentatively TRBD1 (6 bases). V lost 6 bases and J 3 bases, leaving 18 bases between the germline ends. Per the germline V gene, CDR1 is MNHEY and CDR2 is SVGAGI. This CDR3 has 15 residues. The CDR3 nucleotides read TGTGCCAGCAGCCCCACAGGGAATTGGGACTACGAGCAGTACTTC. Protein: CASSPTGNWDYEQYF.

This clone was recorded a few times. J is TRBJ2-7 and V is TRBV30; 9 nucleotides align to TRBD1. V trimming: 0 bases; J trimming: 4 bases; junction bases outside the gene matches: 1. The germline V gene encodes CDR1 GTSNPN and CDR2 SVGIG (reference sequence). There are 13 residues in the CDR3. This chain's CDR3 is CAWSVDRGYEQYF. The CDR3, as DNA: TGTGCCTGGAGTGTAGACAGGGGGTACGAGCAGTACTTC.

This clone was seen only a few times. The CDR3 loop reads CASSLESLFYEQYF. The CDR3 bases are TGTGCCAGCAGCTTAGAGTCCCTCTTTTACGAGCAGTACTTC. This chain joins TRBV7-2 and TRBJ2-7; D gene uncertain. Between the trimmed V and J ends, which lost 1 base and 4 bases, there was a span of 11 bases. The CDR3 is 14 amino acids. CDR1 and CDR2 (germline): SGHTA, FQGNSA.

The chain is built from TRBV29-1 and TRBJ2-5, with TRBD2 matching 9 bases. V was clipped by 8 bases and J by 2 bases; unmatched bases: 15. Germline V gene sequence: CDR1 SQVTM, CDR2 ANQGSEA. This CDR3 spans 16 amino acids. CDR3 nucleotides: TGCAGCATGTCTCAGATAGCGGGGGCCCTACAAGAGACCCAGTACTTC. Its translation: CSMSQIAGALQETQYF.

This clone has a handful of counts. V usage is TRBV11-2 and J usage is TRBJ2-3, with a possible D match to TRBD2 (5 bases). This CDR3 has 14 residues. V was shortened by 3 bases and J by 4 bases, with 11 bases between the two germline ends. Germline V lookup: CDR1 SGHAT, CDR2 FQNNGV. CDR3 DNA: TGTGCCAGCAGCTTCCGGACTCCCTCAGATACGCAGTATTTT. Encoded protein: CASSFRTPSDTQYF. The full variable domain, in which reference TRBV11-2 and TRBJ2-3 provide the parts outside the CDR3, is EAGVAQSPRYKIIEKRQSVAFWCNPISGHATLYWYQQILGQGPKLLIQFQNNGVVDDSQLPKDRFSAERLKGVDSTLKIQPAKLEDSAVYLCASSFRTPSDTQYFGPGTRLTVL.

The chain links TRBV2 to TRBJ2-6; 7 bases agree with TRBD1. Trimming at V came to 7 bases and at J to 0 bases, leaving 6 bases not matched to a gene. CDR1 SNHLY and CDR2 FYNNEI come from the germline V gene. The CDR3 has 16 amino acids. The chain's CDR3 is CASTSGQPSGANVLTF. The CDR3 nucleotides are TGTGCCAGCACATCGGGACAGCCCTCTGGGGCCAACGTCCTGACTTTC.

Only a few counts were recorded for this clone. This chain joins TRBV5-1 and TRBJ2-1; a possible D gene is TRBD2 (5 bases). The V end was cut by 1 base, the J end by 7 bases, with 12 bases between. The CDR3 is 14 amino acids. Looked up from germline, CDR1 is SGHRS and CDR2 is YFSETQ. CDR3 sequence (DNA): TGCGCCAGCAGCTTGAGCGGTTCTAGAAATGAGCAGTTCTTC. This codes for CASSLSGSRNEQFF.

V gene TRBV7-2 combines with J gene TRBJ1-5, with 8 positions matching TRBD1. The CDR3 totals 14 residues. Per germline, CDR1 SGHTA and CDR2 FQGNSA. Trimming at V came to 1 base and at J to 7 bases, leaving 3 bases not matched to a gene. The chain's CDR3 is CASSLGTGWQPQHF. The CDR3, as DNA: TGTGCCAGCAGCTTAGGGACAGGGTGGCAGCCCCAGCATTTT.

This chain uses TRBV27 with TRBJ2-7; possible D gene TRBD1, 6 bases. This CDR3 comprises 12 residues. Trimming took 3 bases from V and 6 from J, leaving 9 bases between them. The germline gives CDR1 MNHEY, CDR2 SMNVEV (reference sequence). The chain's CDR3 is CASSFQTGEQYF. The CDR3 nucleotides read TGTGCCAGCAGTTTCCAGACAGGCGAGCAGTACTTC.

The J gene is TRBJ2-5, the V gene TRBV18, with TRBD1 matching over 8 bases. The J call may be mistaken, given a closer DNA end match to TRBJ2-7. The CDR3 has 14 amino acids. Germline CDR1 KGHSH, CDR2 LQKENI. CDR3 in amino acids: CASSPRTGLYEQYF. CDR3 nucleotides: TGTGCCAGCTCACCGAGGACAGGGCTTTACGAGCAGTACTTC.

The chain uses TRBV28 and TRBJ1-2, with TRBD1 identical over 7 bases. V was pared by 5 bases and J by 8 bases, with 14 bases of the junction left unmatched. This CDR3 spans 15 amino acids. In germline, CDR1 is MDHEN, CDR2 SYDVKM. The CDR3 DNA sequence: TGTGCCAGCAGTGAAGACCCACAGGGGAACGGGGGCTACACCTTC. Amino acid sequence: CASSEDPQGNGGYTF.

This clone was seen a few times. One end of the junction does not line up with germline, which may come from a read error. This chain connects TRBV7-7 to TRBJ2-1; 8 bases fit TRBD1. From germline, CDR1 is SSHAT and CDR2 FNYEAQ (reference sequence). The CDR3 length is 15 residues. As DNA, the CDR3 is TGTGCTAGCAGTGTAGACAGGGGTTCCTACAATGAGCAGTTCTTC. Its translation is CASSVDRGSYNEQFF.

The V gene is TRBV11-2, the J gene TRBJ1-4, with D hard to call. Trimming pared 1 base from V and 3 bases from J, leaving 6 bases between. From germline, CDR1 is SGHAT and CDR2 FQNNGV. The CDR3 extends over 14 amino acids. The CDR3 here is CASSLGDPNEKLFF. The CDR3 DNA reads TGTGCCAGCAGCTTAGGAGATCCTAATGAAAAACTGTTTTTT. The full variable domain, completed using reference TRBV11-2 and TRBJ1-4, is EAGVAQSPRYKIIEKRQSVAFWCNPISGHATLYWYQQILGQGPKLLIQFQNNGVVDDSQLPKDRFSAERLKGVDSTLKIQPAKLEDSAVYLCASSLGDPNEKLFFGSGTQLSVL.

V usage is TRBV7-9 and J usage is TRBJ2-7; 9 nucleotides align to TRBD1. This CDR3 spans 15 amino acids. Germline CDR1 SEHNR, CDR2 FQNEAQ (reference sequence). With 5 bases clipped from V and 1 base from J, the junction kept 6 bases outside the gene matches. The CDR3 sequence is CASSPNRGQSYEQYF. DNA of the CDR3: TGTGCCAGCAGCCCCAACAGGGGGCAATCCTACGAGCAGTACTTC.

The rearrangement uses TRBV7-2 and TRBJ2-6; D remains ambiguous. The CDR3 is made up of 15 amino acids. Deletions cut 3 bases from V and 0 bases from J, with 6 bases between. The germline V gene encodes CDR1 SGHTA and CDR2 FQGNSA. The CDR3 region is CASSLDGSGANVLTF. CDR3 nucleotides: TGTGCCAGCAGCTTGGACGGCTCTGGGGCCAACGTCCTGACTTTC.

This clone was found a few times. The J gene is TRBJ2-1, the V gene TRBV5-5, with 14 bases identical to TRBD2. There are 16 residues in the CDR3. Germline V gene data show CDR1 as SGHKS and CDR2 as YYEKEE (reference sequence). V lost 4 bases to trimming and J lost 5 bases; unmatched junction nucleotides: 5. The CDR3 nucleotides are TGTGCCAGCAGCCTGGGACTAGCGGGAGCGGACAATGAGCAGTTCTTC. Translated: CASSLGLAGADNEQFF. Combining the CDR3 with reference TRBV5-5 and TRBJ2-1 gives the whole variable domain DAGVTQSPTHLIKTRGQQVTLRCSPISGHKSVSWYQQVLGQGPQFIFQYYEKEERGRGNFPDRFSARQFPNYSSELNVNALLLGDSALYLCASSLGLAGADNEQFFGPGTRLTVL.

This clone was picked up a small number of times. The genes are TRBV28 and TRBJ1-2; 7 bases are shared with TRBD1. This CDR3 has 12 residues. Germline V gene data show CDR1 as MDHEN and CDR2 as SYDVKM. V shed 5 bases and J 4 bases; nucleotides not matched to a gene: 1. CDR3 DNA sequence: TGTGCCAGCAGTGGGACAGCCTATGGCTACACCTTC. Translated: CASSGTAYGYTF.

This clone was recorded a few times. The V and J genes are TRBV25-1 and TRBJ1-1; D gene unclear. Germline V gene data show CDR1 as MGHDK and CDR2 as SYGVNS. The CDR3 is 14 amino acids. V was shortened by 6 bases and J by 2 bases, with 13 bases between the two germline ends. The CDR3 DNA is TGTGCCAGCAGATCCACCGGCCGCAACACTGAAGCTTTCTTT. This codes for CASRSTGRNTEAFF.

This clone was seen a few times. The chain combines TRBV19 with TRBJ1-2; 7 bases line up with TRBD1. The germline V gene encodes CDR1 LNHDA and CDR2 SQIVND (reference sequence). Germline trimming cut 6 bases from V and 6 bases from J; bases unmatched to any gene: 7. This CDR3 region has 13 residues. CDR3 sequence (DNA): TGTGCCAGTAGACCACAGGGGTTAGATGGCTACACCTTC. Protein: CASRPQGLDGYTF.

This clone was seen more than once but under ten times. Other nucleotide sequences in the sample specify the same CDR3. The genes are TRBV5-1 and TRBJ2-1; D remains ambiguous. Between the trimmed V and J ends, which lost 0 bases and 5 bases, there was a span of 3 bases. Germline lookup yields CDR1 SGHRS and CDR2 YFSETQ. The CDR3 spans 12 residues. CDR3 sequence: CASSLAHNEQFF. The CDR3 nucleotides are TGCGCCAGCAGCTTGGCCCACAATGAGCAGTTCTTC.

The chain links TRBV28 to TRBJ2-6, with unresolved D. This CDR3 region has 15 residues. Germline CDR1 MDHEN, CDR2 SYDVKM. Trimming pared 1 base from V and 0 bases from J, leaving 4 bases between. As DNA, the CDR3 is TGTGCCAGCAGTTTATCGAGCTCTGGGGCCAACGTCCTGACTTTC. Its translation is CASSLSSSGANVLTF.

V gene TRBV19 combines with J gene TRBJ1-2; no definite D call. Germline V lookup: CDR1 LNHDA, CDR2 SQIVND (reference sequence). The CDR3 is 13 amino acids. Trimming pared 5 bases from V and 6 bases from J, leaving 13 bases between. The CDR3 here is CASSLGRLDGYTF. In DNA form, the CDR3 reads TGTGCCAGTAGTCTTGGCAGGCTTGATGGCTACACCTTC. Full variable domain (missing parts from reference TRBV19 and TRBJ1-2): DGGITQSPKYLFRKEGQNVTLSCEQNLNHDAMYWYRQDPGQGLRLIYYSQIVNDFQKGDIAEGYSVSREKKESFPLTVTSAQKNPTAFYLCASSLGRLDGYTFGSGTRLTVV.

This clone was seen more than once but under ten times. This chain uses TRBV28 with TRBJ2-1; D unresolved. Per germline, CDR1 MDHEN and CDR2 SYDVKM. V lost 5 bases and J 7 bases, leaving 24 bases between the germline ends. The CDR3 runs 17 residues. The chain's CDR3 is CASSPAYAAATMNEQFF. The CDR3 nucleotides read TGTGCCAGCAGTCCCGCCTACGCGGCAGCCACAATGAATGAGCAGTTCTTC.

The table lists this clone with a few counts. Additional DNA sequences in this sample encode the identical CDR3. This chain connects TRBV9 to TRBJ2-2; D gene unclear. This CDR3 region has 13 residues. Germline CDR1 SGDLS, CDR2 YYNGEE. V was cut by 0 bases and J by 4 bases, with 4 bases left in between. This CDR3 is CASSVVVTGELFF. The CDR3 nucleotides are TGTGCCAGCAGCGTAGTCGTCACCGGGGAGCTGTTTTTT.

This clone has a handful of counts. This chain uses TRBV6-6 with TRBJ1-1, with D tentatively TRBD1 (6 bases). The CDR3 totals 13 residues. V was cut by 2 bases and J by 4 bases, with 8 bases left in between. Germline V gives CDR1 MNHNY, CDR2 SVGAGI (reference sequence). CDR3 coding DNA: TGTGCCAGCAGTTACCAGGGGACCACTGAAGCTTTCTTT. Translated, it gives CASSYQGTTEAFF.

This clone has just a few counts. The genes are TRBV5-1 and TRBJ1-4, with D possibly TRBD1 on 6 matching bases. The length of the CDR3 is 14 residues. V lost 4 bases and J 8 bases, leaving 15 bases between the germline ends. Germline-derived CDR1 and CDR2 are SGHRS and YFSETQ. The CDR3 here is CASSGGALNEKLFF. CDR3 bases: TGCGCCAGCAGCGGGGGCGCCCTCAACGAAAAACTGTTTTTT.

The chain employs TRBV7-9 and TRBJ2-5, with 7 bases fitting TRBD1. CDR3 length: 14 amino acids. Unmatched junction bases numbered 7, after V lost 5 bases and J lost 4 bases. From germline, CDR1 is SEHNR and CDR2 FQNEAQ (reference sequence). The CDR3 sequence is CASSPRQGLETQYF. CDR3 coding DNA: TGTGCCAGCAGCCCGCGACAGGGATTAGAGACCCAGTACTTC.

The V and J genes are TRBV23-1 and TRBJ1-5; D gene uncertain. TRBV23-1 is annotated as an ORF whose role is uncertain. This CDR3 is built from 14 residues. Trimming left V 2 bases short and J 3 bases short, with 8 bases between. CDR3 protein: CASSQPGLNQPQHF. CDR3 nucleotides: TGCGCCAGCAGTCAACCAGGTCTCAATCAGCCCCAGCATTTT.